One sample yielded the 17 T cell receptor beta chains listed below, sequenced in a study of cytomegalovirus exposure and HLA in healthy donors. Researchers ran the PCR with 60 Vbeta and 13 Jbeta primers. Method: immunoSEQ multiplex PCR; TCRdb's copy keeps in-frame clones and lacks some. Among around 80,000 clones listed, around 62% were seen once. The sample taken for sequencing was PBMCs. These TCRs come from a male donor in good health and CMV-seropositive.

The chain couples TRBV5-6 to TRBJ2-7, with D possibly matching TRBD1 (6 bases). This CDR3 contains 14 residues. Germline loops: CDR1 SGHDT, CDR2 YYEEEE. V lost 2 bases and J lost 4, with 13 bases in between. In DNA form, the CDR3 reads TGTGCCAGCAGCTTAGGGGGAGATATATACGAGCAGTACTTC. Translation gives CASSLGGDIYEQYF.

This clone was seen a few times. The rearrangement joins TRBV30 to TRBJ2-5, with 9 bases that match TRBD2. CDR1 is GTSNPN, CDR2 SVGIG, per germline (reference sequence). The V segment lost 2 bases and the J segment 4 bases; nucleotides outside the gene matches: 11. CDR3 length: 16 amino acids. Here the CDR3 DNA reads TGTGCCTGGAGTCCGAAGGGGACTAGCTTAAGAGAGACCCAGTACTTC. Translation: CAWSPKGTSLRETQYF.

This clone came up a few times. The rearrangement joins TRBV27 to TRBJ1-1, with D unclear. V was clipped by 2 bases and J by 1 base, with 11 bases between them. This CDR3 is 15 amino acids long. Germline V CDR1 and CDR2: MNHEY, SMNVEV (reference sequence). The CDR3 region is CASSLNGGRNTEAFF. CDR3 in DNA: TGTGCCAGCAGTTTAAATGGAGGGAGGAACACTGAAGCTTTCTTT.

The chain carries TRBV4-2 and TRBJ1-6; D not certain. The CDR3 length is 16 residues. Per germline, CDR1 LGHNA and CDR2 YNFKEQ. Trimming left V 4 bases short and J 0 bases short, with 10 bases between. CDR3 nucleotides: TGTGCCAGCAGCCGCGCTCTTAGCTCCTATAATTCACCCCTCCACTTT. It translates to CASSRALSSYNSPLHF.

This clone was recorded once. The V call is TRBV15, the J call TRBJ2-1; 7 bases line up with TRBD1. CDR1 is LNHNV, CDR2 YYDKDF, per germline (reference sequence). V lost 3 bases, J lost 8 bases, and 10 bases stayed unmatched. The CDR3 consists of 15 residues. In DNA form, the CDR3 reads TGTGCCACCAGCAGGGGGGACAGAACCCTTCATGAGCAGTTCTTC. This sequence encodes CATSRGDRTLHEQFF.

This clone was seen a few times. The rearrangement uses TRBV6-6 and TRBJ2-1; TRBD2 agrees at 12 bases. This CDR3 is built from 15 residues. The J segment lost 4 bases and the V segment lost 7 bases, leaving 5 bases of the junction unmatched. From germline, CDR1 is MNHNY and CDR2 SVGAGI (reference sequence). For the CDR3, the DNA is TGTGCCAGCACTTCGACTAGCGGGGGTTACAATGAGCAGTTCTTC. Translating it yields CASTSTSGGYNEQFF.

This rearrangement joins TRBV7-2 to TRBJ2-7; tentatively, D is TRBD1 (6 bases). The V and J ends lost 5 bases and 5 bases respectively, with 16 bases between them. In germline, CDR1 is SGHTA, CDR2 FQGNSA. The CDR3 spans 14 residues. The CDR3 DNA is TGTGCCAGCAGCCCGCTGTCCAGGGGCCACGAGCAGTACTTC. It codes for CASSPLSRGHEQYF.

This clone came up a few times. The V gene is TRBV6-1, the J gene TRBJ1-1, with D hard to call. This CDR3 has 12 amino acids. V lost 11 bases and J 1 base, leaving 11 bases between the germline ends. CDR1 is MNHNS, CDR2 SASEGT, per germline. In DNA form, the CDR3 reads TGTGCCTATCTAGAGGGGAACACTGAAGCTTTCTTT. As protein: CAYLEGNTEAFF.

This clone has a handful of counts. The J gene is TRBJ2-1, the V gene TRBV14, with D possibly TRBD2 on 6 matching bases. Per germline, CDR1 SGHDN and CDR2 FVKESK. Trimming removed 4 bases from V and 6 bases from J, with 16 bases in between. The CDR3 extends over 15 amino acids. The CDR3 loop reads CASSLPGTGSNEQFF. The CDR3 DNA reads as TGTGCCAGCAGCCTCCCAGGGACTGGGTCCAATGAGCAGTTCTTC.

The CDR3 bases are TGTGCCAGCAATTTACCGGGACAGGGTTCCTACGAGCAGTACTTC. It translates to CASNLPGQGSYEQYF. This chain connects TRBV6-1 to TRBJ2-7; TRBD1 matches 9 bases. Germline loops: CDR1 MNHNS, CDR2 SASEGT. This CDR3 has 15 amino acids. Losses at the gene ends were 7 bases for V and 1 base for J; bases not matched to a gene: 8.

The chain recombines TRBV5-4 with TRBJ2-2; D not certain. V was trimmed by 0 bases and J by 8 bases, leaving 8 bases between them. Looked up from germline, CDR1 is SGHNT and CDR2 is YYREEE (reference sequence). CDR3 length: 13 amino acids. DNA of the CDR3: TGTGCCAGCAGCTTGGTCAGCGCGGGGGAGCTGTTTTTT. It is translated as CASSLVSAGELFF.

The V call is TRBV19, the J call TRBJ2-3; a weak D match, TRBD2 (6 bases). Between the trimmed V and J ends, which lost 3 bases and 3 bases, there was a span of 13 bases. CDR1 LNHDA and CDR2 SQIVND come from the germline V gene (reference sequence). The CDR3 covers 15 residues. CDR3 protein: CASSMGGGRTDTQYF. In DNA form, the CDR3 reads TGTGCCAGTAGTATGGGGGGAGGTCGGACAGATACGCAGTATTTT.

The chain carries TRBV18 and TRBJ2-2; 10 nucleotides match TRBD1. The trim removed 6 bases at V and 6 bases at J, leaving 7 bases unmatched. The CDR3 is 15 amino acids. Germline V gene data show CDR1 as KGHSH and CDR2 as LQKENI. The CDR3 here is CASSRGQGLPGELFF. The CDR3 DNA sequence: TGTGCCAGCTCCCGGGGACAGGGGCTCCCCGGGGAGCTGTTTTTT. Complete variable domain (other parts from reference TRBV18 and TRBJ2-2): NAGVMQNPRHLVRRRGQEARLRCSPMKGHSHVYWYRQLPEEGLKFMVYLQKENIIDESGMPKERFSAEFPKEGPSILRIQQVVRGDSAAYFCASSRGQGLPGELFFGEGSRLTVL.

V is TRBV19 and J is TRBJ2-4; 8 bases align to TRBD1. CDR1 is LNHDA, CDR2 SQIVND, per germline (reference sequence). Trimming removed 5 bases from V and 8 bases from J; junction bases left unmatched: 8. This CDR3 has 14 residues. The CDR3 region is CASSFRDRIDIQYF. DNA for the CDR3: TGTGCCAGTAGTTTCCGGGACAGGATTGACATTCAGTACTTC.

The V call is TRBV5-4, the J call TRBJ1-4, with 7 bases aligning to TRBD1. The CDR3 sequence is 19 residues long. CDR1 SGHNT and CDR2 YYREEE come from the germline V gene (reference sequence). The V and J ends lost 0 bases and 7 bases, in that order; junction bases with no gene match: 18. CDR3 sequence reads: CASSLEQTGSGAGREKLFF. The CDR3 DNA follows: TGTGCCAGCAGCTTGGAACAGACAGGGTCGGGGGCTGGACGTGAAAAACTGTTTTTT.

The V call is TRBV6-5, the J call TRBJ2-4, with 7 bases matching TRBD2. This CDR3 has 14 residues. Trimming took 0 bases from V and 7 from J; bases not matched to a gene: 3. Germline V lookup: CDR1 MNHEY, CDR2 SVGAGI. CDR3 bases: TGTGCCAGCAGTTACTCAAGGGAGGGGAACATTCAGTACTTC. Translation gives CASSYSREGNIQYF.

The chain uses TRBV4-3 and TRBJ2-7; 10 bases are shared with TRBD2. The CDR3 loop spans 16 amino acids. Germline CDR1 reads LGHNA; CDR2 reads YSLEER. V lost 4 bases, J lost 2 bases, and 8 bases stayed unmatched. CDR3 DNA: TGCGCCAGCAGCCTCCTAGCGGGAGCCTTAACCTACGAGCAGTACTTC. As protein: CASSLLAGALTYEQYF.